The TCR beta chain described here comes from a study of T cell responses to AZD1222 COVID-19 vaccine. Study-wide points: At 160-218 and 743-854, vaccine-associated CD4 TCRs were dominant, and they spanned spike. AZD1222 recipients seropositive at baseline numbered only six or seven.

The CDR3 loop spans 15 amino acids. In germline, CDR1 is LNHDA, CDR2 SQIVND (reference sequence). V lost 6 bases, J lost 7 bases, and 18 bases lay in between. Notes on this clone: Its specificity is not known.

Produced via immunoSEQ multiplex PCR; TCRdb's table is partial and in-frame only. The sample has about 150,000 clones; around nine tenths are singletons. Material: peripheral blood, obtained on day 0 of AZD1222 vaccination. This clonotype originated in an adult in good health. The V call is TRBV19, the J call TRBJ1-4, with a weak D call TRBD1 (6 bases). CDR3 DNA: TGTGCCAGTAGCCCATCGGGGGGCGCGGGTGAAAAACTGTTTTTT. This sequence encodes CASSPSGGAGEKLFF.